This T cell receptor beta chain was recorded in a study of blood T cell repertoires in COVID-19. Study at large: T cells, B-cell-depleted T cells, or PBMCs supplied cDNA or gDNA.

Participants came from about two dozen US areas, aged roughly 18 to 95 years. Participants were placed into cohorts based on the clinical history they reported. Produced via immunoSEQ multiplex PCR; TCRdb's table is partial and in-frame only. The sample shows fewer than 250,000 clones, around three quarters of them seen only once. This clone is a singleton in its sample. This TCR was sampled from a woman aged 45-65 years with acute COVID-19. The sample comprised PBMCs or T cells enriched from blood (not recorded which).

In DNA form, the CDR3 reads TGTGCCAGCAGCTCTTCCCGGGATGAAAAACTGTTTTTT. Residues: CASSSSRDEKLFF. This chain joins TRBV7-8 and TRBJ1-4; D ambiguous. The germline V and J ends were trimmed by 4 bases and 6 bases, with 9 bases remaining between them. Per germline, CDR1 SGHVS and CDR2 FQNEAQ. This CDR3 spans 13 amino acids.